Shown below are 15 T cell receptor beta chains from a single sample sequenced in a study of T-cell memory formation after mild COVID-19. One entry per CDR3 protein, called by TCRdb with MiXCR from the 5' RACE reads. Of roughly 500,000 distinct CDR3 sequences in the sample, roughly 20% were seen once. The sequencing sample was made of PBMCs or a T cell subset sorted from them (not recorded which). The receptors were gathered from an adult woman who had mild COVID-19 (a few samples of this study predate the infection). Cell type and time point are not known.

This clonotype was recorded only once. The chain carries TRBV7-9 and TRBJ2-3; D gene unclear. V lost 3 bases, J lost 0 bases, and 16 bases lay in between. Germline values: CDR1 SEHNR, CDR2 FQNEAQ (reference sequence). This CDR3 has 17 amino acids. CDR3 coding DNA: TGTGCCAGCAGCTTCCTGGGCGCGACACTCAGCACAGATACGCAGTATTTT. The encoded protein is CASSFLGATLSTDTQYF.

This clonotype was counted a few times. V usage is TRBV15 and J usage is TRBJ1-4; 8 bases are a match to TRBD1. Germline V CDR1 and CDR2: LNHNV, YYDKDF (reference sequence). The CDR3 is made up of 14 amino acids. Trimming cost V 3 bases and J 4 bases; bases outside gene matches: 1. The CDR3 nucleotides are TGTGCCACCAGCAGCGGACAGGGTAATGAAAAACTGTTTTTT. It yields the protein CATSSGQGNEKLFF.

This clonotype was detected a few times. The J gene is TRBJ2-5, the V gene TRBV12-3 or TRBV12-4, with D perhaps TRBD1 (5 bases). The CDR3 extends over 14 amino acids. Trimming shortened V by 5 bases and J by 4 bases, and 14 bases separated the two germline ends. Here the CDR3 DNA reads TGTGCCAGCAGTACCGACAGTGGGCGAGAGACCCAGTACTTC. Translation gives CASSTDSGRETQYF.

V is TRBV12-3 or TRBV12-4 and J is TRBJ2-1, with 11 positions matching TRBD2. The CDR3 loop spans 14 amino acids. J gave up 12 bases and V 3 bases, and 7 bases lay outside the gene matches. The chain's CDR3 is CASSFSGRASVQFF. DNA for the CDR3: TGTGCCAGCAGTTTTAGCGGGAGGGCCTCCGTGCAGTTCTTC.

Only a few counts were recorded for this clonotype. CDR3 in amino acids: CASSRRDRGDTGELFF. The CDR3 nucleotides are TGTGCCAGCAGCCGACGGGACAGAGGGGACACCGGGGAGCTGTTTTTT. The V gene is TRBV12-3 or TRBV12-4, the J gene TRBJ2-2; 7 nucleotides agree with TRBD1. This CDR3 spans 16 amino acids. J lost 3 bases, V lost 6 bases, and 10 bases had no gene match.

The chain combines TRBV3-1 with TRBJ1-1; D is ambiguous. The CDR3 is 16 amino acids. Germline-derived CDR1 and CDR2 are LGHDT and YNNKEL (reference sequence). The V end was cut by 0 bases, the J end by 1 base, with 12 bases between. CDR3 sequence: CASSQDWKGRNTEAFF. In DNA, the CDR3 is TGTGCCAGCAGCCAAGATTGGAAGGGTCGGAACACTGAAGCTTTCTTT.

This CDR3 reads CASSLGGFSGNTIYF. In nucleotides, the CDR3 is TGTGCCAGCAGCTTGGGCGGGTTCTCTGGAAACACCATATATTTT. This sequence joins TRBV5-6 and TRBJ1-3; D call uncertain. Trimming removed 0 bases from V and 0 bases from J, with 7 bases in between. Germline V gene data show CDR1 as SGHDT and CDR2 as YYEEEE. This CDR3 comprises 15 residues.

This clonotype came up many times. The chain links TRBV27 to TRBJ1-1; TRBD1 might be the D (6 bases). CDR3 size: 14 residues. Germline V lookup: CDR1 MNHEY, CDR2 SMNVEV (reference sequence). The ends were cut back, 5 bases at V and 0 bases at J, with 10 bases in the middle. The DNA for the CDR3 is TGTGCCAGCAGTCTAACAGGGCTGAACACTGAAGCTTTCTTT. Amino acids: CASSLTGLNTEAFF.

This clonotype was counted between two and nine times. The rearrangement uses TRBV12-3 or TRBV12-4 and TRBJ1-2; D gene ambiguous. Trimming took 6 bases from V and 4 from J, leaving 12 bases between them. This CDR3 comprises 13 residues. CDR3 loop: CASSDSGVYGYTF. The CDR3 coding sequence is TGTGCCAGCAGCGACTCAGGAGTCTATGGCTACACCTTC.

The V and J genes are TRBV3-1 and TRBJ2-3; 7 nucleotides match TRBD2. Germline V gene lookup returns CDR1 LGHDT and CDR2 YNNKEL (reference sequence). The CDR3 length is 16 residues. The J segment lost 3 bases and the V segment lost 5 bases, leaving 11 bases of the junction unmatched. CDR3 protein: CASSSLRLAPTDTQYF. The CDR3 coding sequence is TGTGCCAGCAGCTCCCTCAGACTAGCTCCGACAGATACGCAGTATTTT.

This clonotype showed up just a few times. The chain combines TRBV6-6 with TRBJ2-7; D call uncertain. The CDR3 is 14 amino acids. CDR1 is MNHNY and CDR2 is SVGAGI in the germline V gene (reference sequence). V was pared by 2 bases and J by 3 bases, with 11 bases between. The CDR3 is CASSYTGSIYEQYF. In DNA form, the CDR3 reads TGTGCCAGCAGTTACACCGGGTCCATCTACGAGCAGTACTTC.

A few counts support this clonotype. The chain joins TRBV4-3 to TRBJ2-1; possibly TRBD2 for D (5 bases). CDR3 size: 17 residues. The ends were cut back, 1 base at V and 7 bases at J, with 20 bases in the middle. Germline loops: CDR1 LGHNA, CDR2 YSLEER. Here the CDR3 reads CASSQGASKAVTNEQFF. Written as DNA, the CDR3 is TGCGCCAGCAGCCAAGGGGCCTCAAAAGCGGTAACTAATGAGCAGTTCTTC.

The table lists this clonotype with a few counts. The chain links TRBV6-4 to TRBJ2-5; TRBD2 matches 7 bases. Germline V lookup: CDR1 MRHNA, CDR2 SNTAGT. CDR3 length: 17 residues. Losses at the gene ends were 5 bases for V and 5 bases for J; bases not matched to a gene: 17. CDR3 loop: CASSPWASGRTGETQYF. Here the CDR3 DNA reads TGTGCCAGCAGTCCTTGGGCTAGCGGTCGTACCGGGGAGACCCAGTACTTC.

The chain couples TRBV5-1 to TRBJ2-5, with 9 bases lining up with TRBD2. CDR3 length: 16 amino acids. V gave up 2 bases and J gave up 7 bases; unmatched junction bases: 12. CDR1 and CDR2 from the germline V gene are SGHRS and YFSETQ. CDR3 in amino acids: CASSFIAGAVGGTQYF. The DNA for the CDR3 is TGCGCCAGCAGCTTCATAGCGGGAGCCGTAGGAGGGACCCAGTACTTC.

This clonotype was seen a handful of times. The J gene is TRBJ2-7, the V gene TRBV9; 11 bases agree with TRBD2. This CDR3 contains 16 residues. With 0 bases clipped from V and 3 bases from J, the junction kept 5 bases outside the gene matches. Per germline, CDR1 SGDLS and CDR2 YYNGEE. The CDR3 DNA reads as TGTGCCAGCAGCGTAGGGCTAGCGGGGGGATTCTACGAGCAGTACTTC. Translating it yields CASSVGLAGGFYEQYF. Variable domain in full (rest from reference TRBV9 and TRBJ2-7): DSGVTQTPKHLITATGQRVTLRCSPRSGDLSVYWYQQSLDQGLQFLIQYYNGEERAKGNILERFSAQQFPDLHSELNLSSLELGDSALYFCASSVGLAGGFYEQYFGPGTRLTVT.